These 3 T cell receptor beta chains were sequenced from one sample in a study of identifying expanded T cells in peripheral blood. Generated by immunoSEQ multiplex PCR, the TCRdb table keeps only in-frame clones and is missing some. The sample contains around 47,000 clones, 82% of which appear only once. The sequenced material came from blood. These receptors were obtained from a person between 18 and 75 years old in good health.

CDR3 DNA sequence: TGTGCCAGCAGACCAGGACAGGGTATTTATCAGCCCCAGCATTTT. This codes for CASRPGQGIYQPQHF. The chain is built from TRBV6-6 and TRBJ1-5, with TRBD1 identical over 8 bases. The CDR3 extends over 15 amino acids. Germline CDR1 reads MNHNY; CDR2 reads SVGAGI (reference sequence). J was trimmed by 5 bases and V by 6 bases; bases with no gene match: 9.

This sequence joins TRBV6-5 and TRBJ1-5; the D is unclear. CDR3 size: 13 residues. Germline loops: CDR1 MNHEY, CDR2 SVGAGI. V was pared by 6 bases and J by 4 bases, with 10 bases between. The CDR3 loop reads CASSLTINQPQHF. Written as DNA, the CDR3 is TGTGCCAGCAGCCTCACAATAAATCAGCCCCAGCATTTT.

This clone was seen only once. The chain links TRBV29-1 to TRBJ2-7; 7 bases are a match to TRBD1. With 1 base clipped from V and 5 bases from J, the junction kept 5 bases outside the gene matches. The CDR3 is 13 amino acids. Germline-derived CDR1 and CDR2 are SQVTM and ANQGSEA. For the CDR3, the DNA is TGCAGCGTTGAAGGTGGGGACAGTAACGAGCAGTACTTC. Translation: CSVEGGDSNEQYF.